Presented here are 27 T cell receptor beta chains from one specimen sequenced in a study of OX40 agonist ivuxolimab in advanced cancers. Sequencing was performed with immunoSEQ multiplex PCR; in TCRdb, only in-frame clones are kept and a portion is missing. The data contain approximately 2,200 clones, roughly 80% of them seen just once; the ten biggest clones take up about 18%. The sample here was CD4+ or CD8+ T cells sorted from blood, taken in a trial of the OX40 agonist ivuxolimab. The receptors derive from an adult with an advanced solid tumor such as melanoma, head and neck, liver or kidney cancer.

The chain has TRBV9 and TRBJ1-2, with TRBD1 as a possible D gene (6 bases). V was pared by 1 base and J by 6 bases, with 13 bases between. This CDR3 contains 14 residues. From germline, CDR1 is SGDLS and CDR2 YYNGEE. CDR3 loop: CASSVTEGHHGYTF. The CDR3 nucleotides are TGTGCCAGCAGCGTAACCGAGGGACACCATGGCTACACCTTC.

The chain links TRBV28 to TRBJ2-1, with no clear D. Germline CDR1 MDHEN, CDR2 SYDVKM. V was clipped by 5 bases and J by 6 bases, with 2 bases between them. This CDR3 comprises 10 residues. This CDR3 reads CASSTNEQFF. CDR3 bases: TGTGCCAGCAGTACCAATGAGCAGTTCTTC.

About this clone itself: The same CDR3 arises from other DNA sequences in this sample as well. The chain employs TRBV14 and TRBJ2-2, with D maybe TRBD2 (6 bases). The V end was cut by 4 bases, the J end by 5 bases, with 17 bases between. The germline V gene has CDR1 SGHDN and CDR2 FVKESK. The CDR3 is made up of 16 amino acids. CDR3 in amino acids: CASSRRGTGRTGELFF. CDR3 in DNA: TGTGCCAGCAGCCGACGCGGGACGGGGCGAACCGGGGAGCTGTTTTTT.

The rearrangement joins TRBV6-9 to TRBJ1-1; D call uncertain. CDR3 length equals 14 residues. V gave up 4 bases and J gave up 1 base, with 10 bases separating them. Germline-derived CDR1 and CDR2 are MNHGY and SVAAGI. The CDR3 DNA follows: TGTGCCAGCAGTTCCCGACAAGGGAACACTGAAGCTTTCTTT. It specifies CASSSRQGNTEAFF.

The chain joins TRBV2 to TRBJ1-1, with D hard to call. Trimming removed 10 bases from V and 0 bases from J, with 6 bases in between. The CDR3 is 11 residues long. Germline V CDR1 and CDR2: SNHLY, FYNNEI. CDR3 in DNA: TGTGCCAATGCCGTGAACACTGAAGCTTTCTTT. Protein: CANAVNTEAFF.

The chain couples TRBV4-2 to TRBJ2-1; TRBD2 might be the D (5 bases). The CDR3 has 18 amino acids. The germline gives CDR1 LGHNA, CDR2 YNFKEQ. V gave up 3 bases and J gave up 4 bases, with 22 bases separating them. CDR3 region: CASSQPSEGSGDYNEQFF. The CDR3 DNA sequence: TGTGCCAGCAGCCAGCCGTCGGAAGGCAGCGGAGATTACAATGAGCAGTTCTTC.

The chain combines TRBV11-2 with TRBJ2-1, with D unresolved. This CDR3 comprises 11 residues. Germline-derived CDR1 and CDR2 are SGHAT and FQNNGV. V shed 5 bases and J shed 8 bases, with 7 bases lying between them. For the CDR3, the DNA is TGTGCCAGCAGCCGGTGGGATGAGCAGTTCTTC. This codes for CASSRWDEQFF. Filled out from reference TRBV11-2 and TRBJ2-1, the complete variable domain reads EAGVAQSPRYKIIEKRQSVAFWCNPISGHATLYWYQQILGQGPKLLIQFQNNGVVDDSQLPKDRFSAERLKGVDSTLKIQPAKLEDSAVYLCASSRWDEQFFGPGTRLTVL.

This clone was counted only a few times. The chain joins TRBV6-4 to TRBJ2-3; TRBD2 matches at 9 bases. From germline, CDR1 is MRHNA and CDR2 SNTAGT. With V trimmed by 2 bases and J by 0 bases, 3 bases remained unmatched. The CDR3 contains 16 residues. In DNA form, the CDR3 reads TGTGCCAGCAGTGACGCTAGCGGGGCTAGCACAGATACGCAGTATTTT. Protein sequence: CASSDASGASTDTQYF.

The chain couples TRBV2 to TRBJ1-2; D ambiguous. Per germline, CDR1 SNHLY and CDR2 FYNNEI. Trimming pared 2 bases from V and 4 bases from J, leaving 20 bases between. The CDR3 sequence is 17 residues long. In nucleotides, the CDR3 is TGTGCCAGCAGTGAAAGTGTACGGGATACCAATTCCTATGGCTACACCTTC. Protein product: CASSESVRDTNSYGYTF. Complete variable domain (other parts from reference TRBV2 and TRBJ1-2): EPEVTQTPSHQVTQMGQEVILRCVPISNHLYFYWYRQILGQKVEFLVSFYNNEISEKSEIFDDQFSVERPDGSNFTLKIRSTKLEDSAMYFCASSESVRDTNSYGYTFGSGTRLTVV.

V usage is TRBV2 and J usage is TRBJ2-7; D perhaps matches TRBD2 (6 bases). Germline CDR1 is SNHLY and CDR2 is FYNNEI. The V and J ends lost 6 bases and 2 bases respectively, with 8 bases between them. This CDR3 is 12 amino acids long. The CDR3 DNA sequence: TGTGCCAGCAGGGGGGGTCCCTACGAGCAGTACTTC. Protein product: CASRGGPYEQYF.

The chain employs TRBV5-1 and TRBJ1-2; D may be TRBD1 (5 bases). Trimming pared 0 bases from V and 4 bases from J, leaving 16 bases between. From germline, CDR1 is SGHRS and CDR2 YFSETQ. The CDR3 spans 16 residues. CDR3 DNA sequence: TGCGCCAGCAGCTTGGTACAGCCCCAGGGAGGCTATGGCTACACCTTC. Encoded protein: CASSLVQPQGGYGYTF.

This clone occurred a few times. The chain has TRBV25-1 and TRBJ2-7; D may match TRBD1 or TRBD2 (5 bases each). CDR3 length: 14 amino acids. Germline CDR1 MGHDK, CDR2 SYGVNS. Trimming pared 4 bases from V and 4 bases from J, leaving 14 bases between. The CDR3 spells CASSARGPEYEQYF. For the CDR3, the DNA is TGTGCCAGCAGTGCTCGGGGCCCCGAGTACGAGCAGTACTTC.

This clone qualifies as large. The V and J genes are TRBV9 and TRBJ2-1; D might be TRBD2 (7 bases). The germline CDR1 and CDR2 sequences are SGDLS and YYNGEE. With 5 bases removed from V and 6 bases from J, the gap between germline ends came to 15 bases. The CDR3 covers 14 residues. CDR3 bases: TGTGCCAGCAGGAGCGGGACAATGGGCAATGAGCAGTTCTTC. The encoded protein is CASRSGTMGNEQFF.

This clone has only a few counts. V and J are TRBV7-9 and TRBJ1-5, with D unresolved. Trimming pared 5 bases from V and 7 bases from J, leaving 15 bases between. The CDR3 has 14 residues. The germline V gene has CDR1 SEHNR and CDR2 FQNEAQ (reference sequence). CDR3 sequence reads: CASSASGFGQPQHF. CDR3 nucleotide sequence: TGTGCCAGCAGCGCGTCGGGGTTCGGGCAGCCCCAGCATTTT. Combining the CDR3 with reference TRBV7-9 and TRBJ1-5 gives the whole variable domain DTGVSQNPRHKITKRGQNVTFRCDPISEHNRLYWYRQTLGQGPEFLTYFQNEAQLEKSRLLSDRFSAERPKGSFSTLEIQRTEQGDSAMYLCASSASGFGQPQHFGDGTRLSIL.

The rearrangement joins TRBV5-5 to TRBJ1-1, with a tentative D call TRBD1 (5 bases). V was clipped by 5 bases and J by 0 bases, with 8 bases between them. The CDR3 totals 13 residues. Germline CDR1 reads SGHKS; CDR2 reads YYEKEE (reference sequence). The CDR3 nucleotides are TGTGCCAGCAGGACAGATCTGAACACTGAAGCTTTCTTT. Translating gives CASRTDLNTEAFF.

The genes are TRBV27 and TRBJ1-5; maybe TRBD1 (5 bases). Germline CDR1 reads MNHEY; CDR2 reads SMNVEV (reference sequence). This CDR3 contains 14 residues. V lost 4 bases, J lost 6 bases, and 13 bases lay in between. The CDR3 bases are TGTGCCAGCAGTTCCCAGGGCGCGGGTCAGCCCCAGCATTTT. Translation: CASSSQGAGQPQHF.

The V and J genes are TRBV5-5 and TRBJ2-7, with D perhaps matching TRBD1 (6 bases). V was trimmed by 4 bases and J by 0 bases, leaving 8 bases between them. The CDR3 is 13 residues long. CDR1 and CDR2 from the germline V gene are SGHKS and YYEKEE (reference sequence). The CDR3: CASSGDTSYEQYF. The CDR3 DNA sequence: TGTGCCAGCAGCGGGGACACCTCCTACGAGCAGTACTTC.

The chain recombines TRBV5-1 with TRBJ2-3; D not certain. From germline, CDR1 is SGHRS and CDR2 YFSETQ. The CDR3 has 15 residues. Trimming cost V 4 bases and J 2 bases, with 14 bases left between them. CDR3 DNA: TGCGCCAGCAGCGGAGTCGAAGCAGTCACAGATACGCAGTATTTT. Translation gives CASSGVEAVTDTQYF.

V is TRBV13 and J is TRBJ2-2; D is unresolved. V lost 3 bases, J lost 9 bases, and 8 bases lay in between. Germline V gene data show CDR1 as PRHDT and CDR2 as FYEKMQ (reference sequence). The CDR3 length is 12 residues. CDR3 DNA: TGTGCCAGCAGCTTCGGACGGAGGGAGCTGTTTTTT. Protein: CASSFGRRELFF. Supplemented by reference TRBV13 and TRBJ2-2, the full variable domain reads AAGVIQSPRHLIKEKRETATLKCYPIPRHDTVYWYQQGPGQDPQFLISFYEKMQSDKGSIPDRFSAQQFSDYHSELNMSSLELGDSALYFCASSFGRRELFFGEGSRLTVL.

Here the CDR3 DNA reads TGTGCCAGCAGTTACCAGTCTGAACGTCTCAATGAGCAGTTCTTC. It specifies CASSYQSERLNEQFF. The chain couples TRBV6-5 to TRBJ2-1; D not certain. Germline V CDR1 and CDR2: MNHEY, SVGAGI. This CDR3 is built from 15 residues. V lost 2 bases, J lost 6 bases, and 14 bases lay in between.

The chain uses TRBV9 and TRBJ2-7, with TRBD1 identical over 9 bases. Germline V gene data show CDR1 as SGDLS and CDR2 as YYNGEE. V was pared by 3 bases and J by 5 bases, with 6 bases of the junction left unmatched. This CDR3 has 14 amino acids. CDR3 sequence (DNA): TGTGCCAGCAGCGCCAGGACAGGGGTCCACGAGCAGTACTTC. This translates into CASSARTGVHEQYF. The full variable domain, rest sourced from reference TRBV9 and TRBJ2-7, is DSGVTQTPKHLITATGQRVTLRCSPRSGDLSVYWYQQSLDQGLQFLIQYYNGEERAKGNILERFSAQQFPDLHSELNLSSLELGDSALYFCASSARTGVHEQYFGPGTRLTVT.

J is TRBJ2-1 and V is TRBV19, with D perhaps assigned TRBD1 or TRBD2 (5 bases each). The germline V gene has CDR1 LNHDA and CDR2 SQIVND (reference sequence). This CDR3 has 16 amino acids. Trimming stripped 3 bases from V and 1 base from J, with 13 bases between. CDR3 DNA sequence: TGTGCCAGTAGTATCAACCTTTGGGGGTCCTACAATGAGCAGTTCTTC. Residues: CASSINLWGSYNEQFF.

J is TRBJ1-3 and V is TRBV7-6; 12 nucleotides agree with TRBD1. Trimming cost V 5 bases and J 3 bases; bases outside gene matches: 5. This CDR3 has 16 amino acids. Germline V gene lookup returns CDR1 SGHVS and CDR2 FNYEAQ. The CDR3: CASSPGTGGVGNTIYF. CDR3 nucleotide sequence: TGTGCCAGCAGCCCAGGGACAGGGGGCGTTGGAAACACCATATATTTT.

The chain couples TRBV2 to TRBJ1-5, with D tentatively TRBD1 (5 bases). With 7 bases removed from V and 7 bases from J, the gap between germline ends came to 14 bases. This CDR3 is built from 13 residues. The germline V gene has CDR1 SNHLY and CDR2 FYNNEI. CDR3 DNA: TGTGCCAGCACGGGGGAAAGTAGCCAGCCCCAGCATTTT. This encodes CASTGESSQPQHF.

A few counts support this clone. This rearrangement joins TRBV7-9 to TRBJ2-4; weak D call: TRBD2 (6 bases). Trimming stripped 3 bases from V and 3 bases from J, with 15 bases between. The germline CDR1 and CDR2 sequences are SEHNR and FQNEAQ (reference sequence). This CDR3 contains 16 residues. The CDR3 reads CASSLGPPGDKNIQYF. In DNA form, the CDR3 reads TGTGCCAGCAGCTTGGGGCCCCCGGGGGACAAAAACATTCAGTACTTC.

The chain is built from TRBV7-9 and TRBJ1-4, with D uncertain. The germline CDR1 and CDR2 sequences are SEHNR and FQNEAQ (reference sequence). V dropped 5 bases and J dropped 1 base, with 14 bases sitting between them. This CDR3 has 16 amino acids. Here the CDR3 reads CASSPALGGTNEKLFF. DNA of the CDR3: TGTGCCAGCAGCCCAGCTCTGGGTGGAACTAATGAAAAACTGTTTTTT.

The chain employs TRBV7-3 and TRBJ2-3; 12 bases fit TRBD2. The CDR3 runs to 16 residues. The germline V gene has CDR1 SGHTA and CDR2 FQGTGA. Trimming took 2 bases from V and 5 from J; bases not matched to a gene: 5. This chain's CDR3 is CASSLLAGGTKDTQYF. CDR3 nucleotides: TGTGCCAGCAGCTTACTAGCGGGGGGGACCAAAGATACGCAGTATTTT.